These 19 T cell receptor beta chains were all obtained from the same sample, sequenced in a study of cytomegalovirus exposure and HLA in healthy donors. Both 60 Vbeta primers and 13 Jbeta primers went into the PCR. Measured with immunoSEQ multiplex PCR; TCRdb has only the in-frame clones, and not every one. The sample has 85,000 to 100,000 clones, 78% seen once. Input material: PBMCs. These TCRs come from a woman in her sixties or seventies in good health and CMV-seronegative.

About this clone itself: The germline gene is not matched at one end of the junction; a read error may be the cause. CDR3 region: CASRDPAGGAMGEQYF. The CDR3 DNA is TGCGCCAGCCGTGATCCGGCAGGGGGCGCAATGGGGGAGCAGTACTTC. The rearrangement links TRBV10-2 to TRBJ2-7; 8 bases are a match to TRBD1. CDR1 and CDR2 from the germline V gene are WSHSY and SAAADI. This CDR3 spans 16 amino acids.

The chain has TRBV19 and TRBJ2-7; D is ambiguous. The germline V and J ends were trimmed by 1 base and 3 bases, with 10 bases remaining between them. The CDR3 sequence is 14 residues long. From germline, CDR1 is LNHDA and CDR2 SQIVND (reference sequence). CDR3 sequence: CASSIGAGYYEQYF. CDR3 coding DNA: TGTGCCAGTAGTATAGGAGCAGGATACTACGAGCAGTACTTC.

This clone appeared a single time. The chain has TRBV19 and TRBJ1-2; 8 bases line up with TRBD1. Germline lookup yields CDR1 LNHDA and CDR2 SQIVND (reference sequence). The V and J ends lost 10 bases and 3 bases, in that order; junction bases with no gene match: 7. The CDR3 is 13 residues long. CDR3 sequence reads: CATGTGSYYGYTF. The CDR3 bases are TGTGCCACCGGGACAGGTTCTTACTATGGCTACACCTTC.

The gene calls are TRBV7-2 and TRBJ1-2; D call uncertain. Trimming pared 5 bases from V and 4 bases from J, leaving 8 bases between. The CDR3 sequence is 12 residues long. The V gene's germline CDR1 is SGHTA and CDR2 FQGNSA. CDR3 sequence (DNA): TGTGCCAGCAGCGGCCGCGGCTATGGCTACACCTTC. It is translated as CASSGRGYGYTF.

This clone was seen just once. This chain connects TRBV19 to TRBJ1-2; D is unclear. Germline V gene data show CDR1 as LNHDA and CDR2 as SQIVND (reference sequence). The CDR3 is 12 residues long. Trimming pared 5 bases from V and 8 bases from J, leaving 12 bases between. The CDR3 loop is CASSAQTGGYTF. CDR3 DNA sequence: TGTGCCAGTAGTGCTCAAACGGGAGGCTACACCTTC.

The chain couples TRBV25-1 to TRBJ1-1; 7 bases line up with TRBD1. V shed 8 bases and J 4 bases; nucleotides not matched to a gene: 4. The CDR3 contains 12 residues. Germline V gene lookup returns CDR1 MGHDK and CDR2 SYGVNS. Here the CDR3 reads CASSQGGTEAFF. The CDR3 region has the DNA TGTGCCAGCTCCCAGGGGGGCACTGAAGCTTTCTTT.

V usage is TRBV6-1 and J usage is TRBJ1-1; tentatively, D is TRBD1 (5 bases). The CDR3 contains 14 residues. CDR1 is MNHNS and CDR2 is SASEGT in the germline V gene. Trimming took off 8 bases at V and 6 bases at J, with 19 bases between the two ends. The chain's CDR3 is CASGDGTDGPEAFF. DNA for the CDR3: TGTGCCAGCGGCGACGGGACTGACGGACCTGAAGCTTTCTTT.

This chain links TRBV28 with TRBJ1-3; 8 nucleotides agree with TRBD1. V was pared by 5 bases and J by 0 bases, with 9 bases of the junction left unmatched. CDR1 and CDR2 (germline): MDHEN, SYDVKM. This CDR3 is 17 amino acids long. The CDR3 coding sequence is TGTGCCAGCAGTCCCTCTCGAACAGGGGGCTCTGGAAACACCATATATTTT. This sequence encodes CASSPSRTGGSGNTIYF.

The rearrangement links TRBV19 to TRBJ1-5, with D tentatively TRBD1 (6 bases). The V end was cut by 6 bases, the J end by 3 bases, with 12 bases between. In germline, CDR1 is LNHDA, CDR2 SQIVND (reference sequence). This CDR3 is 14 amino acids long. This CDR3 is CASSDTGSNQPQHF. As DNA, the CDR3 is TGTGCCAGTAGCGACACAGGGTCCAATCAGCCCCAGCATTTT.

This clone was seen a handful of times. This sequence joins TRBV27 and TRBJ1-6; 8 bases fit TRBD1. Germline values: CDR1 MNHEY, CDR2 SMNVEV (reference sequence). After removal of 2 bases from V and 0 bases from J, the junction contained 3 bases not matched to a gene. The CDR3 is 17 residues long. CDR3 sequence: CASSLTGGSSYNSPLHF. DNA for the CDR3: TGTGCCAGCAGTTTAACAGGGGGAAGCTCCTATAATTCACCCCTCCACTTT.

This clone has just a few counts. The J gene is TRBJ2-2, the V gene TRBV11-2; D not resolved. This CDR3 is built from 14 residues. The V end was cut by 2 bases, the J end by 6 bases, with 10 bases between. Germline V lookup: CDR1 SGHAT, CDR2 FQNNGV. The CDR3 here is CASSLQDRSGELFF. CDR3 coding DNA: TGTGCCAGCAGCTTACAAGATCGGTCCGGGGAGCTGTTTTTT.

J is TRBJ1-1 and V is TRBV19; no clear D. Germline CDR1 is LNHDA and CDR2 is SQIVND (reference sequence). Trimming shortened V by 3 bases and J by 1 base, and 12 bases separated the two germline ends. This CDR3 region has 15 residues. Here the CDR3 reads CASSILGGGNTEAFF. CDR3 DNA: TGTGCCAGTAGTATTCTCGGAGGAGGGAACACTGAAGCTTTCTTT.

V usage is TRBV4-3 and J usage is TRBJ1-2, with a possible D match to TRBD1 (5 bases). The CDR3 loop spans 15 amino acids. Germline loops: CDR1 LGHNA, CDR2 YSLEER. V was cut by 3 bases and J by 4 bases, with 15 bases left in between. The CDR3 DNA reads TGCGCCAGCAGCCATGTAGACCGGGGGGGCTATGGCTACACCTTC. Protein product: CASSHVDRGGYGYTF.

Written as DNA, the CDR3 is TGTGCCAGTAGTTATAACTTCTATCCTGACAGTTTGAACACTGAAGCTTTCTTT. Encoded protein: CASSYNFYPDSLNTEAFF. This rearrangement joins TRBV19 to TRBJ1-1, with D possibly being TRBD1 (5 bases). The CDR3 is 18 residues long. The germline V gene encodes CDR1 LNHDA and CDR2 SQIVND (reference sequence). V was clipped by 5 bases and J by 0 bases, with 22 bases between them.

The V call is TRBV5-3, the J call TRBJ2-6; D is possibly TRBD2 (5 bases). TRBV5-3 is annotated as an ORF whose role is uncertain. The CDR3 is 18 residues long. The V and J ends lost 0 bases and 1 base respectively, with 14 bases between them. CDR3 sequence (DNA): TGTGCCAGAAGCTTGGGGGTTTGTGAGGGATCTGGGGCCAACGTCCTGACTTTC. Encoded protein: CARSLGVCEGSGANVLTF.

The rearrangement joins TRBV5-1 to TRBJ2-5; no reliable D call. The V gene lost 1 base and the J gene lost 5 bases, with 9 bases spanning the gap. CDR3 length equals 13 residues. CDR1 and CDR2 from the germline V gene are SGHRS and YFSETQ. DNA of the CDR3: TGCGCCAGCAGCTTGAATATCGGGGAGACCCAGTACTTC. This gives the protein CASSLNIGETQYF.

CDR3: CSVGTSSYEQYF. For the CDR3, the DNA is TGCAGCGTTGGGACTAGCAGCTACGAGCAGTACTTC. The gene calls are TRBV29-1 and TRBJ2-7; 8 positions match TRBD2. V trimming: 4 bases; J trimming: 3 bases; junction bases outside the gene matches: 2. This CDR3 has 12 amino acids. In germline, CDR1 is SQVTM, CDR2 ANQGSEA.

This chain connects TRBV14 to TRBJ2-5, with a tentative D call TRBD2 (6 bases). Trimming stripped 4 bases from V and 1 base from J, with 7 bases between. The CDR3 runs 13 residues. From germline, CDR1 is SGHDN and CDR2 FVKESK. CDR3 amino acids: CASSRGVQETQYF. In nucleotides, the CDR3 is TGTGCCAGCAGCCGGGGGGTCCAAGAGACCCAGTACTTC.

The rearrangement links TRBV13 to TRBJ2-5; the D is unclear. Germline CDR1 reads PRHDT; CDR2 reads FYEKMQ (reference sequence). Deletions cut 5 bases from V and 4 bases from J, with 8 bases between. The CDR3 covers 12 residues. The CDR3 DNA is TGTGCCAGCAGCCCACAACGAGAGACCCAGTACTTC. Its protein is CASSPQRETQYF.